These 24 T cell receptor beta chains share one sample of origin, sequenced in a study of shared clonotypes between healthy human individuals. Clones were read by immunoSEQ multiplex PCR, and TCRdb kept only the in-frame ones, dropping some. The data show around 2.5 million clones, 80% to 95% seen once. The sequencing input was naive CD4+ T cells from PBMCs. The subset: CD45RA+ positively selected. Every receptor here comes from a man aged 18 to 30 in good health. Some clones in this sample may be carry-over from other donors' samples.

The chain links TRBV7-9 to TRBJ1-6; TRBD1 matches at 11 bases. The CDR3 length is 15 residues. J lost 10 bases, V lost 4 bases, and 6 bases had no gene match. Germline CDR1 SEHNR, CDR2 FQNEAQ (reference sequence). The CDR3 DNA is TGTGCCAGCAGCTCGGGGACAGGGGGAGGGTCACCCCTCCACTTT. Amino acid sequence: CASSSGTGGGSPLHF.

This rearrangement joins TRBV21-1 to TRBJ2-7. TRBV21-1 is classified as a pseudogene. This CDR3 is built from 15 residues. The CDR3: CASKAWSSSSYEQYF. The CDR3 DNA follows: TGTGCCAGCAAAGCATGGTCGTCCAGCTCCTACGAGCAGTACTTC.

The chain recombines TRBV6-5 with TRBJ2-2; no clear D gene. This CDR3 spans 16 amino acids. Trimming took off 4 bases at V and 5 bases at J, with 17 bases between the two ends. CDR1 and CDR2 (germline): MNHEY, SVGAGI. The CDR3 loop reads CASSFSPSGWTGELFF. The CDR3 DNA is TGTGCCAGCAGTTTTTCCCCTTCTGGCTGGACCGGGGAGCTGTTTTTT.

This chain connects TRBV5-8 to TRBJ1-3; no reliable D call. This CDR3 contains 13 residues. Per germline, CDR1 SGHTS and CDR2 YDEGEE. The ends were cut back, 2 bases at V and 1 base at J, with 4 bases in the middle. CDR3 residues: CASSFASGNTIYF. The CDR3 DNA reads as TGTGCCAGCAGCTTCGCTTCTGGAAACACCATATATTTT.

This clone showed up just once. The rearrangement joins TRBV28 to TRBJ1-3; tentatively, D is TRBD1 (5 bases). CDR1 and CDR2 (germline): MDHEN, SYDVKM. This CDR3 is built from 14 residues. V lost 9 bases and J lost 2, with 14 bases in between. CDR3 loop: CASSGGEPGNTIYF. The DNA of the CDR3 is TGTGCCAGTTCAGGAGGGGAACCTGGAAACACCATATATTTT.

The chain uses TRBV7-6 and TRBJ2-7; no definite D call. This CDR3 is built from 14 residues. Germline lookup yields CDR1 SGHVS and CDR2 FNYEAQ. Trimming cost V 1 base and J 2 bases, with 9 bases left between them. The CDR3 region has the DNA TGTGCCAGCAGCTTAGGATTAGGAGCCTACGAGCAGTACTTC. It codes for CASSLGLGAYEQYF.

The rearrangement uses TRBV10-3 and TRBJ1-2, with 8 bases matching TRBD1. Germline-derived CDR1 and CDR2 are ENHRY and SYGVKD. Losses at the gene ends were 8 bases for V and 3 bases for J; bases not matched to a gene: 5. This CDR3 has 13 residues. Written as DNA, the CDR3 is TGTGCCATCTTACGGACAGGGTACTATGGCTACACCTTC. Translated, it gives CAILRTGYYGYTF.

This chain connects TRBV18 to TRBJ2-3, with unresolved D. Germline CDR1 is KGHSH and CDR2 is LQKENI. This CDR3 contains 16 residues. V dropped 3 bases and J dropped 3 bases, with 16 bases sitting between them. CDR3 region: CASSPAAGRTTDTQYF. In DNA form, the CDR3 reads TGTGCCAGCTCACCGGCCGCCGGAAGAACTACAGATACGCAGTATTTT.

The genes are TRBV19 and TRBJ2-2; tentatively, D is TRBD2 (6 bases). Trimming cost V 3 bases and J 1 base, with 9 bases left between them. The germline V gene encodes CDR1 LNHDA and CDR2 SQIVND (reference sequence). The CDR3 length is 15 residues. The CDR3 DNA sequence: TGTGCCAGTAGTATGGGGGGTAAGAACACCGGGGAGCTGTTTTTT. This codes for CASSMGGKNTGELFF.

For this clone: This same CDR3 is encoded by further DNA sequences in the sample. The rearrangement uses TRBV6-5 and TRBJ1-3; no clear D gene. CDR1 MNHEY and CDR2 SVGAGI come from the germline V gene. CDR3 size: 14 residues. V lost 2 bases and J 4 bases, leaving 9 bases between the germline ends. The CDR3 region is CASSYAAGGNTIYF. For the CDR3, the DNA is TGTGCCAGCAGTTACGCGGCGGGGGGAAACACCATATATTTT.

This chain links TRBV14 with TRBJ2-7, with TRBD2 as a possible D gene (5 bases). With 6 bases removed from V and 7 bases from J, the gap between germline ends came to 16 bases. The CDR3 length is 13 residues. Looked up from germline, CDR1 is SGHDN and CDR2 is FVKESK. The CDR3 DNA sequence: TGTGCCAGCAGTCGTAATTTCCGCGGGGAGCAGTACTTC. Protein sequence: CASSRNFRGEQYF.

The chain carries TRBV9 and TRBJ2-1, with D tentatively TRBD2 (6 bases). This CDR3 region has 16 residues. The V and J ends lost 4 bases and 2 bases respectively, with 16 bases between them. Germline assignment: CDR1 SGDLS and CDR2 YYNGEE. CDR3: CASSRDSALTYNEQFF. The CDR3 nucleotides read TGTGCCAGCAGCCGGGACTCCGCCCTGACCTACAATGAGCAGTTCTTC. Based on the CDR3 plus reference TRBV9 and TRBJ2-1, the full variable domain is DSGVTQTPKHLITATGQRVTLRCSPRSGDLSVYWYQQSLDQGLQFLIQYYNGEERAKGNILERFSAQQFPDLHSELNLSSLELGDSALYFCASSRDSALTYNEQFFGPGTRLTVL.

The chain combines TRBV9 with TRBJ1-3; D is unresolved. V was pared by 0 bases and J by 4 bases, with 8 bases between. The CDR3 runs to 14 residues. In germline, CDR1 is SGDLS, CDR2 YYNGEE. The CDR3 reads CASSVEREGNTIYF. CDR3 sequence (DNA): TGTGCCAGCAGCGTAGAGCGTGAGGGAAACACCATATATTTT.

This clone has only one observation. The chain has TRBV9 and TRBJ2-5; tentative D call: TRBD2 (6 bases). Between the trimmed V and J ends, which lost 4 bases and 5 bases, there was a span of 15 bases. CDR1 is SGDLS, CDR2 YYNGEE, per germline. The CDR3 loop spans 14 amino acids. CDR3 sequence reads: CASSLLGGGETQYF. CDR3 in DNA: TGTGCCAGCAGCCTCCTGGGGGGTGGGGAGACCCAGTACTTC.

This clone was picked up one time. The V and J genes are TRBV5-1 and TRBJ2-1; TRBD2 aligns across 12 bases. This CDR3 has 16 residues. The V gene end was trimmed by 7 bases and the J gene end by 6 bases; junction bases not matched to a gene: 11. Looked up from germline, CDR1 is SGHRS and CDR2 is YFSETQ. The CDR3 region has the DNA TGCGCCAGCTCGACTAGCGGGAGTGACTTGTTCAATGAGCAGTTCTTC. It is translated as CASSTSGSDLFNEQFF.

This rearrangement joins TRBV7-7 to TRBJ2-3, with TRBD2 matching 15 bases. The CDR3 loop spans 17 amino acids. Germline V gene lookup returns CDR1 SSHAT and CDR2 FNYEAQ (reference sequence). V was clipped by 5 bases and J by 0 bases; unmatched bases: 3. The CDR3, as DNA: TGTGCCAGCAGCCCGGGGACTAGCGGGAGGAGCACAGATACGCAGTATTTT. It is translated as CASSPGTSGRSTDTQYF.

The V call is TRBV5-6, the J call TRBJ2-5; D gene ambiguous. The end of the DNA is better explained by TRBJ2-7, so the J call may be wrong. This CDR3 has 15 amino acids. Per germline, CDR1 SGHDT and CDR2 YYEEEE. The CDR3 DNA is TGTGCCAGCAGCTTGGTTGGCCAGCGTATGTACGAGCAGTACTTC. Translating gives CASSLVGQRMYEQYF.

This chain uses TRBV5-1 with TRBJ2-1; weak D call: TRBD2 (6 bases). The CDR3 is made up of 19 amino acids. In germline, CDR1 is SGHRS, CDR2 YFSETQ. V lost 4 bases, J lost 6 bases, and 29 bases lay in between. DNA of the CDR3: TGCGCCAGCAGCCCAACCAACCTAGCGTCCCTGGGCACCCGCAATGAGCAGTTCTTC. Encoded protein: CASSPTNLASLGTRNEQFF.

This clone was seen a few times. Other DNA sequences in this sample translate to the same CDR3. The gene calls are TRBV29-1 and TRBJ1-1; perhaps TRBD1 as D (6 bases). Per the germline V gene, CDR1 is SQVTM and CDR2 is ANQGSEA. CDR3 length: 13 amino acids. Deletions cut 6 bases from V and 0 bases from J, with 11 bases between. CDR3 region: CSVQGLMNTEAFF. DNA of the CDR3: TGCAGCGTCCAGGGGCTAATGAACACTGAAGCTTTCTTT.

The chain has TRBV5-6 and TRBJ2-5; 10 nucleotides line up with TRBD1. Germline V gives CDR1 SGHDT, CDR2 YYEEEE. Unmatched junction bases numbered 3, after V lost 4 bases and J lost 0 bases. CDR3 length equals 15 residues. CDR3 amino acids: CASSPGTGDQETQYF. The CDR3 DNA sequence: TGTGCCAGCAGCCCGGGGACAGGGGACCAAGAGACCCAGTACTTC.

This clone has just a few counts. The CDR3 loop reads CASTLLASDHEQYF. CDR3 sequence (DNA): TGTGCCAGCACCCTGCTGGCTAGCGACCACGAGCAGTACTTC. The J gene is TRBJ2-7, the V gene TRBV11-2, with a tentative D call TRBD2 (6 bases). The CDR3 has 14 residues. Trimming left V 7 bases short and J 5 bases short, with 18 bases between. The germline V gene encodes CDR1 SGHAT and CDR2 FQNNGV. Supplemented by reference TRBV11-2 and TRBJ2-7, the full variable domain reads EAGVAQSPRYKIIEKRQSVAFWCNPISGHATLYWYQQILGQGPKLLIQFQNNGVVDDSQLPKDRFSAERLKGVDSTLKIQPAKLEDSAVYLCASTLLASDHEQYFGPGTRLTVT.

V and J are TRBV11-2 and TRBJ2-1, with 16 bases matching TRBD2. V lost 4 bases and J lost 7; bases outside the gene matches: 7. This CDR3 spans 17 amino acids. Germline lookup yields CDR1 SGHAT and CDR2 FQNNGV. DNA for the CDR3: TGTGCCAGCAGCTACCACCCGGGACTAGCGGGAGGGAATGAGCAGTTCTTC. Translated, it gives CASSYHPGLAGGNEQFF.

In the case of this clone: Relative to the germline gene, one junction end is altered; a read error may explain this. The rearrangement uses TRBV4-1 and TRBJ2-7; D may be TRBD1 or TRBD2 (6 bases each). The germline V gene encodes CDR1 MGHRA and CDR2 YSYEKL. This CDR3 has 16 amino acids. CDR3 DNA sequence: TGCGCCAGCAGCCAAGCAGGAGGGGGGCTCTCCCACGAGCAGTACTTC. Translated: CASSQAGGGLSHEQYF.

The sample holds one count of this clone. V is TRBV30 and J is TRBJ1-2; D unclear. CDR1 is GTSNPN and CDR2 is SVGIG in the germline V gene (reference sequence). V lost 1 base and J lost 1, with 7 bases in between. The CDR3 extends over 13 amino acids. The CDR3 DNA is TGTGCCTGGAGTGCTCGGGTTAACTATGGCTACACCTTC. The encoded protein is CAWSARVNYGYTF.